This is a list of T cell receptor beta chains from one sample in a study of Ad26.COV2.S vaccination and SARS-CoV-2 variants. Profiling relied on immunoSEQ multiplex PCR, and the TCRdb table lists in-frame clones only, not all of them. The data show around 370,000 clones, around 90% seen once. The sample in question was peripheral blood, obtained after recovery from COVID-19. Every receptor here comes from a human donor who had recovered from COVID-19. CDR3s include the opening cysteine and the closing phenylalanine or tryptophan. D genes are given only for firm matches. Part of the rows lack a size; the others show once, few, many or a class for expanded clones.

CDR3nt: TGTGCCAGCAGTGCGGACAGGGGTCAGACCCAGTACTTC; CDR3aa: CASSADRGQTQYF; v_gene: TRBV2; abundance: NA; j_gene: TRBJ2-5; d_gene: TRBD1
CDR3nt: TGTGCCAGCAGTTTCGGCCAGGCCGTGGGCTACACCTTC; CDR3aa: CASSFGQAVGYTF; v_gene: TRBV12-3/TRBV12-4; abundance: NA; j_gene: TRBJ1-2; d_gene: NA
CDR3nt: TGTGCCAGTAGTATTGGGCAATCTGGAAACACTGAAGCTTTCTTT; CDR3aa: CASSIGQSGNTEAFF; v_gene: TRBV19; abundance: NA; j_gene: TRBJ1-1; d_gene: NA
CDR3nt: TGTGCCAGTAGTTCTACAGGGGGCACTGAAGCTTTCTTT; CDR3aa: CASSSTGGTEAFF; v_gene: TRBV19; abundance: NA; j_gene: TRBJ1-1; d_gene: TRBD1
CDR3nt: TGTGCCAGCAGCTTGTTCAGGGCCAATCAGCCCCAGCATTTT; CDR3aa: CASSLFRANQPQHF; v_gene: TRBV5-6; abundance: NA; j_gene: TRBJ1-5; d_gene: NA
CDR3nt: TGTGCCAGCAGCTTGGCGCGGCTAGCGGGGGGGCTCAATGAGCAGTTCTTC; CDR3aa: CASSLARLAGGLNEQFF; v_gene: TRBV5-8; abundance: NA; j_gene: TRBJ2-1; d_gene: TRBD2
CDR3nt: TGTGCCAGCAGCCACCCGGGGGACCTCACAGATACGCAGTATTTT; CDR3aa: CASSHPGDLTDTQYF; v_gene: TRBV25-1; abundance: NA; j_gene: TRBJ2-3; d_gene: NA
CDR3nt: TGTGCCAGCAGAGATAACTATGGCTACACCTTC; CDR3aa: CASRDNYGYTF; v_gene: TRBV27; abundance: NA; j_gene: TRBJ1-2; d_gene: NA
CDR3nt: TGTGCCAGCAGTAGTCCCGGGACAGGTACCTACGAGCAGTACTTC; CDR3aa: CASSSPGTGTYEQYF; v_gene: TRBV6-2/TRBV6-3; abundance: once; j_gene: TRBJ2-7; d_gene: TRBD1
CDR3nt: TGCGCCAGCAGCTTACAGGTCTCTGGAAACACCATATATTTT; CDR3aa: CASSLQVSGNTIYF; v_gene: TRBV5-1; abundance: NA; j_gene: TRBJ1-3; d_gene: NA
CDR3nt: TGTGCCAGCAGTCCGAACACCGGGGAGCTGTTTTTT; CDR3aa: CASSPNTGELFF; v_gene: TRBV12-3/TRBV12-4; abundance: few; j_gene: TRBJ2-2; d_gene: NA
CDR3nt: TGTGCCAGCAGCCAAGCAGGGGCGCGGGGAAACACCATATATTTT; CDR3aa: CASSQAGARGNTIYF; v_gene: TRBV3-1/TRBV3-2; abundance: few; j_gene: TRBJ1-3; d_gene: NA
CDR3nt: TGTGCCAGCAGTTGGGAGAGGGGCCGAGTTACTAGCACAGATACGCAGTATTTT; CDR3aa: CASSWERGRVTSTDTQYF; v_gene: TRBV6-2/TRBV6-3; abundance: NA; j_gene: TRBJ2-3; d_gene: NA
CDR3nt: TGTGCCAGCAGCCCTCCTCAGACTAGCGGGGTCACAGATACGCAGTATTTT; CDR3aa: CASSPPQTSGVTDTQYF; v_gene: TRBV6-2/TRBV6-3; abundance: NA; j_gene: TRBJ2-3; d_gene: TRBD2
CDR3nt: TGCAGCGTTAAGACAGCGGCCGTGGAGGTTTTCTTT; CDR3aa: CSVKTAAVEVFF; v_gene: TRBV29-1; abundance: NA; j_gene: TRBJ1-1; d_gene: NA
CDR3nt: TGCGCCAGCAGCACCGGGACAGTGAACACCGGGGAGCTGTTTTTT; CDR3aa: CASSTGTVNTGELFF; v_gene: TRBV5-1; abundance: NA; j_gene: TRBJ2-2; d_gene: TRBD1
CDR3nt: TGTGCCAGCTCCTCGGGTGGAAACACCATATATTTT; CDR3aa: CASSSGGNTIYF; v_gene: TRBV2; abundance: NA; j_gene: TRBJ1-3; d_gene: NA
CDR3nt: TGTGCCAGCAGCCAATTTGGTGGCAGGTCACGACACGCTGGAAACACCATATATTTT; CDR3aa: CASSQFGGRSRHAGNTIYF; v_gene: TRBV3-1/TRBV3-2; abundance: NA; j_gene: TRBJ1-3; d_gene: NA
CDR3nt: TGCGCCAGCAGCCCGGGACGTCTGGGGAACTATGGCTACACCTTC; CDR3aa: CASSPGRLGNYGYTF; v_gene: TRBV5-1; abundance: once; j_gene: TRBJ1-2; d_gene: NA
CDR3nt: TGTGCCAGCAGCGTAGGCCAGACCCGGGCAACTAATGAAAAACTGTTTTTT; CDR3aa: CASSVGQTRATNEKLFF; v_gene: TRBV9; abundance: NA; j_gene: TRBJ1-4; d_gene: NA
CDR3nt: TGTGCCAGCAGCTTTTCGCCAAACAATGAGCAGTTCTTC; CDR3aa: CASSFSPNNEQFF; v_gene: TRBV7-2; abundance: NA; j_gene: TRBJ2-1; d_gene: NA
CDR3nt: TGTGCCAGTAGTATTACAGGTGGGAGCTCCTACGAGCAGTACTTC; CDR3aa: CASSITGGSSYEQYF; v_gene: TRBV19; abundance: NA; j_gene: TRBJ2-7; d_gene: NA
CDR3nt: TGTGCCACCAGCAGAGACCGACAGGGGGACACTGAAGCTTTCTTT; CDR3aa: CATSRDRQGDTEAFF; v_gene: TRBV15; abundance: NA; j_gene: TRBJ1-1; d_gene: TRBD1
CDR3nt: TGTGCCAGCAGTTTGAATGGTAGGGAGACCCAGTACTTC; CDR3aa: CASSLNGRETQYF; v_gene: TRBV27; abundance: once; j_gene: TRBJ2-5; d_gene: NA
CDR3nt: TGTGCCAGCAGTTTATTTTGGCCCCTAGCGGGTAGGGACACCGGGGAGCTGTTTTTT; CDR3aa: CASSLFWPLAGRDTGELFF; v_gene: TRBV27; abundance: NA; j_gene: TRBJ2-2; d_gene: TRBD2
CDR3nt: TGTGCCAGCAGCGTAATGGTAGCGGGGTTGGGAGCAGATACGCAGTATTTT; CDR3aa: CASSVMVAGLGADTQYF; v_gene: TRBV9; abundance: NA; j_gene: TRBJ2-3; d_gene: TRBD2
CDR3nt: TGTGCCAGCAGCTTGGCCTTGGCAGGGGATCAGCCCCAGCATTTT; CDR3aa: CASSLALAGDQPQHF; v_gene: TRBV5-6; abundance: NA; j_gene: TRBJ1-5; d_gene: NA
CDR3nt: TGTGCCAGCAGTTACGGGCTGGCCTCCGTACAGCATTTT; CDR3aa: CASSYGLASVQHF; v_gene: TRBV6-2/TRBV6-3; abundance: NA; j_gene: TRBJ1-5; d_gene: NA